This entry concerns a single TCR beta chain. Original processing methods: Amplified reference gene primers provided the basis for estimating nucleated cell counts. TCRdb's table, derived via immunoSEQ multiplex PCR, lists solely in-frame clones and lacks some. D and trimming were read from the DNA, whereas the V and J calls and clone size are those reported in that table. The repertoire holds 300,000 to 350,000 clones, with 70% to 90% as singletons. These data originate in a study of blood T cell repertoires in COVID-19. Study-level background: Sites across the United States, Italy and Spain contributed samples from acute and convalescent COVID-19. In each case, the material was cDNA or gDNA derived from T cells, B-cell-depleted T cells, or PBMCs.

The sequencing sample was made of PBMCs or T cells enriched from blood (not recorded which). The sequence derives from a man aged 30 to 45 who had recovered from COVID-19.

CDR3 protein: CASSFEGADYEQYF. The CDR3 nucleotides are TGTGCCAGCAGTTTTGAGGGGGCAGACTACGAGCAGTACTTC. This chain joins TRBV25-1 and TRBJ2-7; 7 nucleotides line up with TRBD1. The V gene end was trimmed by 5 bases and the J gene end by 3 bases; junction bases not matched to a gene: 7. The CDR3 is 14 residues long. Germline V gene sequence: CDR1 MGHDK, CDR2 SYGVNS.